This TCR beta chain was captured in a study of beta chain features in type 1 diabetes. Findings and caveats of the study: Patients and controls would share equally any PCR tilt toward shorter templates. More deletions and fewer insertions at VDJ junctions were seen in type 1 diabetes patients.

A few counts support this clone. Its target is unknown. Germline CDR1 is SEHNR and CDR2 is FQNEAQ (reference sequence). V gave up 4 bases and J gave up 9 bases; unmatched junction bases: 8. The CDR3 runs 15 residues. Of the isolated RNA, all was reverse transcribed, and so the sequenced material was expressed TCRB transcripts. This table comes from immunoSEQ multiplex PCR, and its TCRdb copy is limited to in-frame clones, with some not included. The sample includes hundreds of thousands of clones, roughly 16% of them seen just once. The source material was naive CD4+ T cells from blood. The rearrangement joins TRBV7-9 to TRBJ2-4; 11 bases line up with TRBD1. The source of this sequence is a man between 18 and 35 years old in good health. Here the CDR3 DNA reads TGTGCCAGCAGCTCCTCAGGGACAGGGGGAAGCATTCAGTACTTC. Protein: CASSSSGTGGSIQYF.